This TCR beta chain originates from a study of shared clonotypes between healthy human individuals. The CDR3 has 15 amino acids. V dropped 4 bases and J dropped 2; count of bases not matched to a gene: 6. CDR1 is SGHNT and CDR2 is YYREEE in the germline V gene (reference sequence). Sequenced by immunoSEQ multiplex PCR; TCRdb stores in-frame clones only, minus some. In the table there are roughly 1 million clones, 70% to 80% of which are singletons. What was sequenced was memory CD4+ T cells sorted from blood. The sample's subset: CD45RA-negative fraction. The TCR originated in a man aged 18 to 29 in good health. This chain uses TRBV5-4 with TRBJ2-5; TRBD1 matches 9 bases. CDR3 nucleotides: TGTGCCAGCAGCCGGGGACAGGGAGGGCAAGAGACCCAGTACTTC. It is translated as CASSRGQGGQETQYF.